Listed below are T cell receptor beta chains from one sample, sequenced in a study of identical twins. TCRdb analysed the 5' RACE reads with MiXCR anew, one entry per CDR3 protein. The sample carries 200,000 to 300,000 distinct CDR3 sequences, 5.5% to 8% recorded once. These data were likewise used in another study, on yellow fever vaccine responses in identical twins.

The sample consisted of memory (CD45RO+) T cells sorted from blood. The origin of the receptors is a woman between 18 and 29 years old in good health. Both conserved end residues are part of each CDR3. A D gene is named only where the DNA matches it firmly. Expanded clones are given a class, and other clones once, few, many or no size at all.

clone_size,j_call,d_call,v_call,cdr3_nt,cdr3_aa
-,TRBJ2-3,-,TRBV15,TGTGCCACCAGCAGAAAGCGGATACAAAGCACAGATACGCAGTATTTT,CATSRKRIQSTDTQYF
-,TRBJ2-3,-,TRBV20-1,TGCAGTGCTAGAGTCCCCTTCACAGATACGCAGTATTTT,CSARVPFTDTQYF
few,TRBJ2-1,-,TRBV5-1,TGCGCCAGCAGGTTCAGGGAGACCAGCTCCTACAATGAGCAGTTCTTC,CASRFRETSSYNEQFF
-,TRBJ1-1,-,TRBV7-2,TGTGCCAGCAGCCCCGAAATTACCTGGACTGAAGCTTTCTTT,CASSPEITWTEAFF
many,TRBJ1-2,-,TRBV20-1,TGCAGTGCTATACCTAACAGGGTCTCTAACTATGGCTACACCTTC,CSAIPNRVSNYGYTF
many,TRBJ2-5,TRBD2,TRBV29-1,TGCAGCGTTGAAGGTGGCCTAGCGGGAGGCCTAGGGAGTCAAGAGACCCAGTACTTC,CSVEGGLAGGLGSQETQYF
few,TRBJ2-2,TRBD2,TRBV6-1,TGTGCCAGCAGGATTAAGCGGGAGACCGGGGAGCTGTTTTTT,CASRIKRETGELFF
-,TRBJ1-5,TRBD1,TRBV4-1,TGCGCCAGCAGCCAAGATCGTCAGGGGGCGGGTCAGCCCCAGCATTTT,CASSQDRQGAGQPQHF
many,TRBJ2-3,TRBD1,TRBV12-3/TRBV12-4,TGTGCCAGCGGCCGGGACAGGGGTACAGATACGCAGTATTTT,CASGRDRGTDTQYF
-,TRBJ2-3,TRBD2,TRBV5-5,TGTGCCAGCAGCTGGGGACTAGTCGCGGATACGCAGTATTTT,CASSWGLVADTQYF
-,TRBJ2-3,-,TRBV6-5,TGTGCCAGCAGTTATATCCGCACAGATACGCAGTATTTT,CASSYIRTDTQYF
few,TRBJ2-1,TRBD1,TRBV20-1,TGCAGTGCTCTTACCGGGACAGGGGTCAATGAGCAGTTCTTC,CSALTGTGVNEQFF
-,TRBJ1-6,-,TRBV9,TGTGCCAGCACGGAGGGCGCGGGGCTCGCACCCCTCCACTTT,CASTEGAGLAPLHF
-,TRBJ2-5,-,TRBV20-1,TGCAGTGCTCTGGACTATGTGGGGGAGACCCAGTACTTC,CSALDYVGETQYF
many,TRBJ2-2,-,TRBV25-1,TGTGCCAGCAGTGAATGGACGGTTACGAACACCGGGGAGCTGTTTTTT,CASSEWTVTNTGELFF
-,TRBJ2-1,-,TRBV3-1,TGTGCCAGCAGGGGCGGGCGCTACTCCTACAATGAGCAGTTCTTC,CASRGGRYSYNEQFF
many,TRBJ2-3,TRBD2,TRBV20-1,TGCAGTGCTCCTAGGACTAGCGGGGGCCCAGATACGCAGTATTTT,CSAPRTSGGPDTQYF
few,TRBJ2-7,TRBD1,TRBV10-3,TGTGCCATCAGTGACCCGGACAGGGACTACGAGCAGTACTTC,CAISDPDRDYEQYF
many,TRBJ2-7,-,TRBV20-1,TGCAGTGCTAGAGATGGCAGGAGTTACGAGCAGTACTTC,CSARDGRSYEQYF
few,TRBJ2-5,TRBD1,TRBV24-1,TGTGCCACCAGTGACCCCGGGACAGTGAGGGGAGAGACCCAGTACTTC,CATSDPGTVRGETQYF
-,TRBJ2-2,TRBD1,TRBV20-1,TGCAGTGCTAGAGCAACGACAGGGGGAAACACCGGGGAGCTGTTTTTT,CSARATTGGNTGELFF
-,TRBJ2-5,TRBD2,TRBV6-2/TRBV6-3,TGTGCCAGCAGTTACTCGCCTAGCGGAGCTGAGACCCAGTACTTC,CASSYSPSGAETQYF
many,TRBJ1-2,TRBD1,TRBV6-1,TGTGCCAGCAGTCCGGGGACAGGGAAGGGCTACACCTTC,CASSPGTGKGYTF
-,TRBJ2-5,-,TRBV9,TGTGCCAGCAGCCCCTCGCGGGGCGGGGAGACCCAGTACTTC,CASSPSRGGETQYF
-,TRBJ2-3,TRBD1,TRBV24-1,TGTGCCACGTCACAGGGGGGAACGACAGATACGCAGTATTTT,CATSQGGTTDTQYF
-,TRBJ2-1,-,TRBV19,TGTGCCAGTAGTGCCTCTAGCGAAAAGCCGTTCTTC,CASSASSEKPFF
-,TRBJ1-5,-,TRBV7-9,TGTGCCAGCAGCTTAGGGACCCTCGACAATCAGCCCCAGCATTTT,CASSLGTLDNQPQHF
once,TRBJ2-1,-,TRBV10-1,TGCGCCAGCAGTGAGAAGGGGCCCTACAATGAGCAGTTCTTC,CASSEKGPYNEQFF
few,TRBJ2-5,-,TRBV2,TGTGCCAGCAGTGTTCAGGGGTGGGAGACCCAGTACTTC,CASSVQGWETQYF
-,TRBJ2-1,TRBD1,TRBV12-3/TRBV12-4,TGTGCCAGCAGTTTAAACCCGAGGGACAGTCCATTCAATGAGCAGTTCTTC,CASSLNPRDSPFNEQFF
many,TRBJ2-1,-,TRBV28,TGTGCCAGCAGTTTATTGTGGGGGAACGCCTACAATGAGCAGTTCTTC,CASSLLWGNAYNEQFF
few,TRBJ2-5,-,TRBV20-1,TGCAGTGCCGATGCTAGAGGGCGGGAGACCCAGTACTTC,CSADARGRETQYF
many,TRBJ2-7,TRBD1,TRBV7-8,TGTGCCAGCAGCTTCACTAGACAGGGGGGTGAGCAGTACTTC,CASSFTRQGGEQYF
few,TRBJ1-4,TRBD1,TRBV12-3/TRBV12-4,TGTGCCAGCAGTCTCCGGGACAGGGGTGAAAAACTGTTTTTT,CASSLRDRGEKLFF
-,TRBJ2-2,-,TRBV20-1,TGCAGTGCCCTAAACAGACAGAGAGCTGGGGAGCTGTTTTTT,CSALNRQRAGELFF
few,TRBJ2-7,-,TRBV28,TGTGCCAGCAGTACCTTACCCCTTGAGGGGCAGCAGTACTTC,CASSTLPLEGQQYF
many,TRBJ1-5,-,TRBV28,TGTGCCAGCAGTGGCCATTCCGTCCCGGGTCAGCCCCAGCATTTT,CASSGHSVPGQPQHF
-,TRBJ2-7,-,TRBV28,TGTGCCAGCAGCCCCCCGACGGGGGCTTCCTACGAGCAGTACTTC,CASSPPTGASYEQYF
-,TRBJ1-2,-,TRBV7-9,TGTGCCAGCAGCACTACGGACACGCCTAACTATGGCTACACCTTC,CASSTTDTPNYGYTF
many,TRBJ2-4,-,TRBV12-3/TRBV12-4,TGTGCCAGCAGCCCGGAGGTAGCCAAAAACATTCAGTACTTC,CASSPEVAKNIQYF
few,TRBJ2-1,TRBD2,TRBV20-1,TGCAGTGCTAGAAAGATCCGGACTAGCGATTACAATGAGCAGTTCTTC,CSARKIRTSDYNEQFF
few,TRBJ1-1,-,TRBV20-1,TGCAGTGTCTTAGAGGACACTGAAGCTTTCTTT,CSVLEDTEAFF
few,TRBJ1-1,TRBD1,TRBV18,TGTGCCAGCTCCCCCGGACAGGCCCCCTTAGGAGCTTTCTTT,CASSPGQAPLGAFF